The table lists the clone carrying this T cell receptor beta chain with a count of one. The antigen remains unidentified. Only in-frame clones appear in the TCRdb table, and some are missing; sequencing was by immunoSEQ multiplex PCR. In the table there are about 18,000 clones, roughly 89% of which are singletons. Germline V gives CDR1 ENHRY, CDR2 SYGVKD. The CDR3 contains 14 residues. V gave up 2 bases and J gave up 10 bases; unmatched junction bases: 9. Each patient relapsed following autologous stem cell transplantation, and prior brentuximab vedotin exposure differed. This sample is part of a study of PD-1 blockade in classical Hodgkin lymphoma. Findings and limits, study-wide: Before treatment, complete responders showed about the same diversity as newly diagnosed patients. Anyone who began nivolumab under 1 year after ASCT was excluded. The CD4+ diversity rise by C4D1 was clearest in complete responders.

The sample was peripheral blood mononuclear cells (PBMCs), taken before the second cycle of nivolumab. The gene calls are TRBV10-3 and TRBJ2-3; TRBD2 matches at 7 bases. The clonotype originates from a human donor with classical Hodgkin lymphoma. DNA of the CDR3: TGTGCCATCAGTGAGAACGGCGGGGGATGGGCGCAGTATTTT. This sequence encodes CAISENGGGWAQYF.